These T cell receptor beta chains were read from a single sample in a study of blood T cell repertoires in COVID-19. Produced via immunoSEQ multiplex PCR; TCRdb's table is partial and in-frame only. The data hold about 200,000 clones, with around four fifths observed a single time. The sample consisted of peripheral blood. These TCRs come from a woman aged 40-49 years with active or convalescent COVID-19. The CDR3 runs from the conserved cysteine through the conserved F or W. D genes are given only for firm matches. The size entry is marked missing in some rows and otherwise reads once, few, many or a size class.

v_call	j_call	clone_size	d_call	cdr3_aa	cdr3_nt
TRBV7-3	TRBJ2-3	NA	TRBD2	CASSRGSGGAGTDTQYF	TGTGCCAGCAGCCGAGGGAGCGGGGGGGCCGGGACAGATACGCAGTATTTT
TRBV30	TRBJ1-5	NA	NA	CAWSLRSSGWSQPQHF	TGTGCCTGGAGTTTGAGGTCGTCAGGGTGGTCGCAGCCCCAGCATTTT
TRBV27	TRBJ1-5	NA	NA	CASRDLTGSSNQPQHF	TGTGCCAGCAGGGATTTAACAGGGTCGAGCAATCAGCCCCAGCATTTT
TRBV29-1	TRBJ1-2	NA	NA	CSVEREGWEYGYTF	TGCAGCGTTGAAAGGGAGGGGTGGGAGTATGGCTACACCTTC
TRBV7-9	TRBJ1-2	many	TRBD1	CASSSTGVGYTF	TGTGCCAGCAGCTCAACAGGGGTCGGCTACACCTTC
TRBV9	TRBJ1-2	NA	NA	CASEGYGYGYTF	TGTGCTTCCGAGGGCTACGGCTATGGCTACACCTTC
TRBV10-3	TRBJ2-1	NA	NA	CAIKSSPSSGYNEQFF	TGTGCCATCAAGTCGTCGCCGTCCAGCGGCTACAATGAGCAGTTCTTC
TRBV4-3	TRBJ2-5	NA	TRBD2	CASSQEYWRGNQETQYF	TGCGCCAGCAGCCAAGAGTACTGGCGGGGGAACCAAGAGACCCAGTACTTC
TRBV6-6	TRBJ1-1	NA	NA	CASSVREPGSEAFF	TGTGCCAGCAGTGTCCGGGAGCCGGGCTCTGAAGCTTTCTTT
TRBV30	TRBJ2-3	NA	NA	CAWSPQGGGTDTQYF	TGTGCCTGGAGTCCCCAGGGAGGAGGAACAGATACGCAGTATTTT
TRBV29-1	TRBJ1-1	NA	NA	CSVEGQMNTEAFF	TGCAGCGTTGAAGGGCAGATGAACACTGAAGCTTTCTTT
TRBV20-1	TRBJ2-7	NA	NA	CSAGGVAAYEQYF	TGCAGTGCTGGTGGGGTAGCGGCCTACGAGCAGTACTTC
TRBV6-5	TRBJ1-5	NA	TRBD1	CASTRDRGSSQPQHF	TGTGCCAGCACTCGGGACAGGGGGAGTAGCCAGCCCCAGCATTTT
TRBV4-3	TRBJ1-1	NA	NA	CASSQEEAGVNTEAFF	TGCGCCAGCAGCCAAGAGGAGGCAGGGGTGAACACTGAAGCTTTCTTT
TRBV6-5	TRBJ2-4	NA	NA	CASSYDTKNIQYF	TGTGCCAGCAGTTACGACACCAAAAACATTCAGTACTTC
TRBV6-5	TRBJ1-2	NA	NA	CATHLRGGQGGYTF	TGTGCCACCCATCTACGGGGGGGGCAGGGTGGCTACACCTTC
TRBV28	TRBJ1-1	NA	NA	CATRGMNTEAFF	TGTGCCACCCGGGGGATGAACACTGAAGCTTTCTTT
TRBV3-1/TRBV3-2	TRBJ1-1	many	TRBD1	CASSSWDRVNTEAFF	TGTGCCAGCAGCTCCTGGGACAGGGTGAACACTGAAGCTTTCTTT
TRBV5-1	TRBJ1-1	NA	TRBD1	CASSAQTGDEAFF	TGCGCCAGCAGCGCCCAGACAGGGGATGAAGCTTTCTTT
TRBV6-6	TRBJ1-1	once	NA	CASTPHPDTEAFF	TGTGCCAGCACCCCCCATCCGGACACTGAAGCTTTCTTT
TRBV10-3	TRBJ1-2	NA	NA	CAISEGREANYGYTF	TGTGCCATCAGTGAGGGCAGGGAGGCCAACTATGGCTACACCTTC
TRBV21-1	TRBJ2-5	NA	NA	CASSKRGGETQYF	TGTGCCAGCAGCAAAAGAGGGGGAGAGACCCAGTACTTC
TRBV11-3	TRBJ1-1	NA	TRBD1	CASSLGEDREMAFF	TGTGCCAGCAGCTTAGGTGAGGACAGGGAGATGGCTTTCTTT
TRBV5-6	TRBJ1-2	NA	TRBD1	CASSSIGQGDNYGYTF	TGTGCCAGCAGCTCCATAGGACAGGGCGATAACTATGGCTACACCTTC
TRBV4-2	TRBJ2-7	few	TRBD2	CASSQGTSGRGEQYF	TGTGCCAGCAGCCAAGGGACTAGCGGTAGAGGCGAGCAGTACTTC
TRBV7-9	TRBJ1-1	NA	TRBD1	CASTRQGTEAFF	TGTGCCAGCACCAGACAGGGGACTGAAGCTTTCTTT
TRBV4-1	TRBJ2-7	NA	TRBD2	CASSQVPSGGYYEQYF	TGCGCCAGCAGCCAGGTACCTAGCGGGGGGTACTACGAGCAGTACTTC
TRBV15	TRBJ1-3	NA	NA	CATSRDRAGNTIYF	TGTGCCACCAGCAGAGACAGGGCGGGAAACACCATATATTTT
TRBV3-1/TRBV3-2	TRBJ1-6	NA	TRBD1	CASSRGTVKGSYNSPLHF	TGTGCCAGCAGCCGTGGGACAGTAAAGGGCTCCTATAATTCACCCCTCCACTTT